These 26 T cell receptor beta chains were all obtained from the same sample, sequenced in a study of blood T cell repertoires in COVID-19. Libraries were prepared by immunoSEQ multiplex PCR; TCRdb keeps only in-frame clonotypes and omits some of them. In the table there are over 200,000 clones, 89% of which are singletons. Sequencing used peripheral blood. These receptors were taken from a woman aged 40-49 years with acute or convalescent COVID-19.

V usage is TRBV6-5 and J usage is TRBJ2-3; D may be TRBD2 (5 bases). Trimming pared 5 bases from V and 2 bases from J, leaving 14 bases between. The CDR3 length is 15 residues. From germline, CDR1 is MNHEY and CDR2 SVGAGI. CDR3 loop: CASSPRAAVTDTQYF. The CDR3 nucleotides read TGTGCCAGCAGTCCCCGAGCAGCGGTCACAGATACGCAGTATTTT.

The chain carries TRBV6-6 and TRBJ1-1; 10 bases fit TRBD1. Germline loops: CDR1 MNHNY, CDR2 SVGAGI (reference sequence). Trimming took 8 bases from V and 5 from J; bases not matched to a gene: 11. There are 15 residues in the CDR3. The chain's CDR3 is CASRPGTGVETEAFF. The CDR3 DNA follows: TGTGCCAGCCGTCCCGGGACAGGGGTAGAGACTGAAGCTTTCTTT.

The chain recombines TRBV6-6 with TRBJ2-3; D uncertain. Trimming left V 7 bases short and J 2 bases short, with 10 bases between. Germline V gene sequence: CDR1 MNHNY, CDR2 SVGAGI (reference sequence). The CDR3 is 13 amino acids. This CDR3 is CASKAAVTDTQYF. The CDR3 DNA follows: TGTGCCAGCAAGGCGGCAGTCACAGATACGCAGTATTTT.

This clone was seen once. The chain has TRBV9 and TRBJ2-2; 9 positions agree with TRBD2. From germline, CDR1 is SGDLS and CDR2 YYNGEE. V lost 4 bases and J lost 0; bases outside the gene matches: 7. CDR3 length: 17 residues. The CDR3, as DNA: TGTGCCAGCAGCCCAGCTAGCGGGGTCGCGAACACCGGGGAGCTGTTTTTT. Its protein product is CASSPASGVANTGELFF.

The genes are TRBV28 and TRBJ1-5; no reliable D call. This CDR3 is built from 15 residues. The V and J ends lost 2 bases and 9 bases respectively, with 17 bases between them. Germline CDR1 and CDR2: MDHEN and SYDVKM. CDR3 nucleotides: TGTGCCAGCAGTTTACCCCGGGAGAGCAGACGGCCCCAGCATTTT. As protein: CASSLPRESRRPQHF.

The chain carries TRBV5-1 and TRBJ2-3; TRBD2 matches 12 bases. After removal of 0 bases from V and 3 bases from J, the junction contained 11 bases not matched to a gene. Germline V CDR1 and CDR2: SGHRS, YFSETQ. The CDR3 is 19 residues long. CDR3 in amino acids: CASSLGWSSGGARTDTQYF. The CDR3 DNA is TGCGCCAGCAGCTTGGGCTGGTCTAGCGGGGGGGCCCGGACAGATACGCAGTATTTT.

V gene TRBV9 combines with J gene TRBJ1-1; tentatively, D is TRBD1 (6 bases). Germline V gene lookup returns CDR1 SGDLS and CDR2 YYNGEE. Trimming took 0 bases from V and 3 from J, leaving 6 bases between them. This CDR3 is built from 13 residues. CDR3 nucleotides: TGTGCCAGCAGCGTAGCAGGGGACACTGAAGCTTTCTTT. It specifies CASSVAGDTEAFF.

The V and J genes are TRBV6-5 and TRBJ1-1; 8 bases map to TRBD1. The V and J ends lost 8 bases and 1 base, in that order; junction bases with no gene match: 9. This CDR3 contains 15 residues. Per the germline V gene, CDR1 is MNHEY and CDR2 is SVGAGI. The CDR3, as DNA: TGTGCCAGCCTACCGGGACAGGCTCCGAACACTGAAGCTTTCTTT. This sequence encodes CASLPGQAPNTEAFF.

Only one count was recorded for this clone. In DNA, the CDR3 is TGTGCCAGCAGCGGGCAGGGGAACACCGGGGAGCTGTTTTTT. Its protein product is CASSGQGNTGELFF. The chain carries TRBV5-4 and TRBJ2-2; weak D call: TRBD1 (5 bases). V was cut by 4 bases and J by 1 base, with 8 bases left in between. Per the germline V gene, CDR1 is SGHNT and CDR2 is YYREEE (reference sequence). This CDR3 region has 14 residues.

The V and J genes are TRBV5-1 and TRBJ1-1; D is possibly TRBD1 (6 bases). The ends were cut back, 4 bases at V and 2 bases at J, with 12 bases in the middle. The germline V gene has CDR1 SGHRS and CDR2 YFSETQ. The CDR3 contains 14 residues. As DNA, the CDR3 is TGCGCCAGCAGCGCAGGACAGACCAACACTGAAGCTTTCTTT. It translates to CASSAGQTNTEAFF.

The chain combines TRBV24-1 with TRBJ1-1; D is possibly TRBD1 (5 bases). The germline V gene has CDR1 KGHDR and CDR2 SFDVKD. V lost 6 bases and J 2 bases, leaving 15 bases between the germline ends. The CDR3 loop spans 15 amino acids. CDR3 sequence: CATSTSGTSNTEAFF. The CDR3 DNA sequence: TGTGCCACCAGTACCAGCGGGACGAGTAACACTGAAGCTTTCTTT.

V gene TRBV6-5 combines with J gene TRBJ2-7; unclear D gene. Deletions cut 6 bases from V and 3 bases from J, with 12 bases between. The CDR3 has 13 amino acids. CDR1 MNHEY and CDR2 SVGAGI come from the germline V gene. The CDR3 reads CASRPGSLYEQYV. The CDR3 DNA sequence: TGTGCCAGCAGACCAGGTTCTCTCTACGAGCAGTACGTC.

This rearrangement joins TRBV4-1 to TRBJ2-1; a possible D gene is TRBD2 (6 bases). Trimming took 1 base from V and 4 from J, leaving 20 bases between them. The CDR3 consists of 18 residues. The germline V gene has CDR1 MGHRA and CDR2 YSYEKL. CDR3 nucleotides: TGCGCCAGCAGCCAAGCGACCCCCGGGACTGGGACGTACAATGAGCAGTTCTTC. The encoded protein is CASSQATPGTGTYNEQFF.

The rearrangement joins TRBV7-2 to TRBJ1-4, with D perhaps TRBD1 (5 bases). V was pared by 4 bases and J by 4 bases, with 10 bases between. The germline V gene encodes CDR1 SGHTA and CDR2 FQGNSA. This CDR3 is built from 14 residues. The CDR3 coding sequence is TGTGCCAGCAGCTCCGGGGGTCTTAATGAAAAACTGTTTTTT. It translates to CASSSGGLNEKLFF.

The V gene is TRBV29-1, the J gene TRBJ1-2; maybe TRBD1 (5 bases). This CDR3 has 12 residues. Trimming removed 7 bases at V and 2 bases at J, with 11 bases between. The germline V gene encodes CDR1 SQVTM and CDR2 ANQGSEA. The CDR3 bases are TGCAGCGCCTTGGGGCCGAACTATGGCTACACCTTC. Translated, it gives CSALGPNYGYTF.

The chain couples TRBV5-1 to TRBJ2-3; TRBD2 agrees at 13 bases. CDR3 length equals 15 residues. J gave up 7 bases and V 6 bases, and 8 bases lay outside the gene matches. Germline CDR1 is SGHRS and CDR2 is YFSETQ. The chain's CDR3 is CASTRTSGGTYTQYF. The CDR3, as DNA: TGCGCCAGCACCAGGACTAGCGGGGGAACATATACGCAGTATTTT.

This rearrangement joins TRBV6-5 to TRBJ2-1, with 7 nucleotides matching TRBD1. Germline trimming cut 0 bases from V and 0 bases from J; bases unmatched to any gene: 2. This CDR3 contains 16 residues. Germline V gene lookup returns CDR1 MNHEY and CDR2 SVGAGI. The CDR3 nucleotides read TGTGCCAGCAGTTACTCGTGGGACAGCTCCTACAATGAGCAGTTCTTC. Protein sequence: CASSYSWDSSYNEQFF.

The V call is TRBV4-2, the J call TRBJ1-2, with TRBD1 matching over 9 bases. CDR3 size: 16 residues. V lost 8 bases, J lost 6 bases, and 16 bases stayed unmatched. CDR1 and CDR2 (germline): LGHNA, YNFKEQ. The CDR3 region is CASALQGAAISHGYTF. CDR3 nucleotides: TGTGCCAGCGCTCTACAGGGGGCGGCCATTTCGCATGGCTACACCTTC.

The rearrangement joins TRBV7-2 to TRBJ1-2, with D tentatively TRBD1 (5 bases). The V gene lost 4 bases and the J gene lost 5 bases, with 11 bases spanning the gap. The CDR3 runs to 13 residues. Germline V lookup: CDR1 SGHTA, CDR2 FQGNSA. The CDR3 bases are TGTGCCAGCAGCTCGACAGTCTCTTATGGCTACACCTTC. Translation gives CASSSTVSYGYTF. Full variable domain (remainder filled in from reference TRBV7-2 and TRBJ1-2): GAGVSQSPSNKVTEKGKDVELRCDPISGHTALYWYRQSLGQGLEFLIYFQGNSAPDKSGLPSDRFSAERTGGSVSTLTIQRTQQEDSAVYLCASSSTVSYGYTFGSGTRLTVV.

The chain recombines TRBV15 with TRBJ2-7; the match to TRBD1 covers 10 bases. There are 15 residues in the CDR3. V was clipped by 5 bases and J by 6 bases; unmatched bases: 10. The germline gives CDR1 LNHNV, CDR2 YYDKDF (reference sequence). The CDR3 sequence: CATSRGQGPGPEQYV. CDR3 DNA: TGTGCCACCAGCCGGGGACAGGGGCCTGGACCCGAGCAGTACGTC.

The chain carries TRBV2 and TRBJ1-5; 10 positions agree with TRBD1. The germline V gene encodes CDR1 SNHLY and CDR2 FYNNEI. Trimming removed 5 bases from V and 4 bases from J; junction bases left unmatched: 2. The CDR3 length is 14 residues. The CDR3 nucleotides read TGTGCCAGCAGTCAGGACAGGGGGAATCAGCCCCAGCATTTT. It codes for CASSQDRGNQPQHF.

The J gene is TRBJ1-6, the V gene TRBV19; D might be TRBD1 (6 bases). Germline V CDR1 and CDR2: LNHDA, SQIVND (reference sequence). The ends were cut back, 8 bases at V and 6 bases at J, with 20 bases in the middle. CDR3 length: 16 amino acids. The CDR3 coding sequence is TGTGCCAGTCAACACGCGGGTACAGGGATTAATTCACCCCTCCACTTT. Encoded protein: CASQHAGTGINSPLHF. The entire variable domain, with the rest obtained from reference TRBV19 and TRBJ1-6, is as follows: DGGITQSPKYLFRKEGQNVTLSCEQNLNHDAMYWYRQDPGQGLRLIYYSQIVNDFQKGDIAEGYSVSREKKESFPLTVTSAQKNPTAFYLCASQHAGTGINSPLHFGNGTRLTVT.

The chain recombines TRBV18 with TRBJ1-4; D call uncertain. Germline CDR1 and CDR2: KGHSH and LQKENI. V was trimmed by 4 bases and J by 0 bases, leaving 12 bases between them. The CDR3 loop spans 16 amino acids. The CDR3 reads CASSLRHQATNEKLFF. Written as DNA, the CDR3 is TGTGCCAGCTCACTCCGACACCAAGCAACTAATGAAAAACTGTTTTTT.

V and J are TRBV27 and TRBJ2-2, with TRBD2 identical over 9 bases. From germline, CDR1 is MNHEY and CDR2 SMNVEV (reference sequence). The CDR3 sequence is 17 residues long. After removal of 3 bases from V and 3 bases from J, the junction contained 8 bases not matched to a gene. The CDR3, as DNA: TGTGCCAGCAGTTTCGGCGGGGGGGCCCGAGACACCGGGGAGCTGTTTTTT. Translating gives CASSFGGGARDTGELFF.

V gene TRBV5-4 combines with J gene TRBJ2-1, with TRBD1 matching over 9 bases. The junction had 3 bases not matched to a gene; V was cut back by 4 bases and J by 4 bases. The CDR3 sequence is 14 residues long. Germline CDR1 SGHNT, CDR2 YYREEE (reference sequence). CDR3 sequence reads: CASSGDRAYNEQFF. DNA for the CDR3: TGTGCCAGCAGCGGGGACAGGGCGTACAATGAGCAGTTCTTC.

The rearrangement uses TRBV6-4 and TRBJ1-5, with D possibly matching TRBD1 (5 bases). Germline V gene sequence: CDR1 MRHNA, CDR2 SNTAGT. The CDR3 length is 14 residues. V was pared by 6 bases and J by 7 bases, with 16 bases between. CDR3 in amino acids: CASSPDGGYQPQHF. For the CDR3, the DNA is TGTGCCAGCAGCCCTGACGGGGGGTACCAGCCCCAGCATTTT.